Only one count was recorded for the clone carrying this T cell receptor beta chain. V lost 1 base to trimming and J lost 4 bases; unmatched junction nucleotides: 5. This CDR3 is built from 15 residues. Per the germline V gene, CDR1 is SGHNT and CDR2 is YYREEE (reference sequence). The data stem from a study of OX40 agonist ivuxolimab in advanced cancers. Clones were read by immunoSEQ multiplex PCR, and TCRdb kept only the in-frame ones, dropping some. Found here are about 32,000 clones, 89% of them singletons; the top ten hold about 25%. The TCR comes from an adult with an advanced solid tumor such as melanoma, head and neck, liver or kidney cancer. The material sequenced was CD4+ or CD8+ T cells sorted from blood, taken in a trial of the OX40 agonist ivuxolimab. V is TRBV5-4 and J is TRBJ2-3, with 8 bases aligning to TRBD2. CDR3 nucleotide sequence: TGTGCCAGCAGCTTGCCGGGAGGGAGGCCAGATACGCAGTATTTT. Encoded protein: CASSLPGGRPDTQYF.